This T cell receptor (beta chain) was sequenced in a study of T cells in Graves' hyperthyroidism and ophthalmopathy. Study-level background: At the time of initial diagnosis and before any treatment, peripheral blood was collected.

The study's findings and limits: Patients with ophthalmopathy were separated from those with stable hyperthyroidism by a 13 V-J model.

This CDR3 spans 14 amino acids. With 2 bases clipped from V and 9 bases from J, the junction kept 8 bases outside the gene matches. Germline V gene data show CDR1 as SGHRS and CDR2 as YFSETQ. TCR beta CDR3 regions were amplified from RNA. Carried out on the TCR CDR3, a first-round RT-PCR used the HTBI primer set. TCRdb recomputed calls from the multiplex PCR reads with MiXCR, one row per CDR3 protein. The sample includes fewer than 400,000 distinct CDR3 sequences, approximately 15% of them seen just once. This clonotype was picked up many times. The target antigen is unknown. Sequencing was done on a sample of blood. The chain joins TRBV5-1 to TRBJ2-1; 7 bases align to TRBD1. The TCR was taken from a young man with Graves' hyperthyroidism. CDR3 amino acids: CASSFFPGTVEQFF. DNA for the CDR3: TGCGCCAGCAGCTTTTTCCCTGGGACAGTTGAGCAGTTCTTC. Full variable domain (remainder filled in from reference TRBV5-1 and TRBJ2-1): KAGVTQTPRYLIKTRGQQVTLSCSPISGHRSVSWYQQTPGQGLQFLFEYFSETQRNKGNFPGRFSGRQFSNSRSEMNVSTLELGDSALYLCASSFFPGTVEQFFGPGTRLTVL.